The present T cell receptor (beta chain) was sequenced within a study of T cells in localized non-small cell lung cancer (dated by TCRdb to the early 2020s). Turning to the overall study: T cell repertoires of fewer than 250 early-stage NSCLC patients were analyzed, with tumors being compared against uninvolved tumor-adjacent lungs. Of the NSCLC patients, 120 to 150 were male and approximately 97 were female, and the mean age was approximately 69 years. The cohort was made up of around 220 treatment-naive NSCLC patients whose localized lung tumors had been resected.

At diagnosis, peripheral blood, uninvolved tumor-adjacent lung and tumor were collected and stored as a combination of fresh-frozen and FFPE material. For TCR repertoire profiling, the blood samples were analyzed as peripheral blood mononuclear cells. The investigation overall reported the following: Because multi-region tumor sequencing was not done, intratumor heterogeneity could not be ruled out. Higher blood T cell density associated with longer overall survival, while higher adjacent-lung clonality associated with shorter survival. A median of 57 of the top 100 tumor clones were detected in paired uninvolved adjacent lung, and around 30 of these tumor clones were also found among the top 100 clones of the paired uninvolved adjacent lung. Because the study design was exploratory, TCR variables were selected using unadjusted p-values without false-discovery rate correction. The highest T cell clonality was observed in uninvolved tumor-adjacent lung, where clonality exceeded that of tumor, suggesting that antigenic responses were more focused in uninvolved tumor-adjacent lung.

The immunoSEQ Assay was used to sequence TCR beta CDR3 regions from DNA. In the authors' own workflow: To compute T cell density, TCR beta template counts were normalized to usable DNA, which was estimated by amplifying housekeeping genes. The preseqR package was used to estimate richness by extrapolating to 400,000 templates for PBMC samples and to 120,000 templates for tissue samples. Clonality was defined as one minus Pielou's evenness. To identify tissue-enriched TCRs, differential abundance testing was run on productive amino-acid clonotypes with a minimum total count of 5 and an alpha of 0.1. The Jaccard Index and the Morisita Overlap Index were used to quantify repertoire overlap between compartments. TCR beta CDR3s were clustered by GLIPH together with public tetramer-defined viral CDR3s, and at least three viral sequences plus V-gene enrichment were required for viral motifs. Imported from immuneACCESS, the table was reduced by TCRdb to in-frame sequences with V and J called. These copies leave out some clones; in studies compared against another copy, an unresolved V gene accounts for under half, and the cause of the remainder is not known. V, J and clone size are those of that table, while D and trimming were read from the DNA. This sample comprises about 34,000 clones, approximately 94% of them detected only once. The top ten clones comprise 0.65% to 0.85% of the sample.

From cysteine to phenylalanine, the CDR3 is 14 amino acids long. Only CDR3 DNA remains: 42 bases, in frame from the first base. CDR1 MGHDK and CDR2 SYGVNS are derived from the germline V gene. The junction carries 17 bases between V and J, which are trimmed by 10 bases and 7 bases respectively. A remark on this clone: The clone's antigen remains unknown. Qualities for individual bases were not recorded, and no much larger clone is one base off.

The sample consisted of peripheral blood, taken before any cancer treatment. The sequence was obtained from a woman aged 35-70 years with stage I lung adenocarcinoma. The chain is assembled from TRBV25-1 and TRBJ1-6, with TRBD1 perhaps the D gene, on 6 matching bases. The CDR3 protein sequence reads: CATRGSTYNSPLHF. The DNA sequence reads TGTGCCACCAGGGGATCTACGTACAATTCACCCCTCCACTTT.